This T cell receptor (beta chain) comes out of a study of a mutant IDH1 vaccine in newly diagnosed glioma. For the study at large: Vaccines were first given 4-6 weeks after radiotherapy alone, or with temozolomide cycles.

Sequencing used immunoSEQ multiplex PCR; TCRdb keeps in-frame clones, though not all of them. The profile covers tens of thousands of clones, with roughly 87% appearing a single time and around 3.5% taken by the ten largest. In regard to this clone: Its antigen is unknown.

Described time point: week 5, during vaccination. Every single dose of the vaccine, 300 ug of mutant IDH1 20-mer peptide, came with topical imiquimod. Looked up from germline, CDR1 is SNHLY and CDR2 is FYNNEI. The CDR3 has 13 amino acids. Trimming left V 5 bases short and J 5 bases short, with 12 bases between. Sequencing was performed on peripheral blood mononuclear cells (PBMCs), taken from a glioma patient whose treatment included an IDH1 peptide vaccine. The rearrangement uses TRBV2 and TRBJ1-1, with a tentative D call TRBD1 (5 bases). The TCR was taken from a woman aged 40 to 50 with glioma. Some clones in this sample may be carry-over from other donors' samples. For the CDR3, the DNA is TGTGCCAGCAGTCGGCAGGGTGTAACTGAAGCTTTCTTT. This sequence encodes CASSRQGVTEAFF. Using reference TRBV2 and TRBJ1-1 for the parts outside the CDR3, the full variable domain is EPEVTQTPSHQVTQMGQEVILRCVPISNHLYFYWYRQILGQKVEFLVSFYNNEISEKSEIFDDQFSVERPDGSNFTLKIRSTKLEDSAMYFCASSRQGVTEAFFGQGTRLTVV.